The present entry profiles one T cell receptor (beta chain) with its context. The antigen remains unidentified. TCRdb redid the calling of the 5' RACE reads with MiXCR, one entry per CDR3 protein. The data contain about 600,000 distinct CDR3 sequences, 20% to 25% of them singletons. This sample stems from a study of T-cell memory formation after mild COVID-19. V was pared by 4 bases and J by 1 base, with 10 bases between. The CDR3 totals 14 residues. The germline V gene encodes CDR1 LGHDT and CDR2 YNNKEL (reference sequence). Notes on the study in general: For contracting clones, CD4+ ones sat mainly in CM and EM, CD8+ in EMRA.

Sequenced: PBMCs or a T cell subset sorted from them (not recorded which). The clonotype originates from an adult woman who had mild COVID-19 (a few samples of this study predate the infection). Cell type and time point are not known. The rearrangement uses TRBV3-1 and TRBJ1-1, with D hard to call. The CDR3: CASSRGNRNTEAFF. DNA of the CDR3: TGTGCCAGCAGCCGAGGGAACAGGAACACTGAAGCTTTCTTT.